This section outlines one T cell receptor beta chain sequence together with its context. This entry belongs to a study of blood T cell repertoires in COVID-19. Libraries were prepared by immunoSEQ multiplex PCR; TCRdb keeps only in-frame clonotypes and omits some of them. The sample holds some 140,000 clones, roughly 80% seen once. Patients from Seattle were sampled longitudinally, starting during active infection. Trimming shortened V by 0 bases and J by 7 bases, and 22 bases separated the two germline ends. CDR3 length: 17 amino acids. Germline CDR1 GTSNPN, CDR2 SVGIG (reference sequence). This clonotype was obtained from a woman aged 60-75 years with COVID-19, enrolled during active disease. This chain joins TRBV30 and TRBJ1-5; D possibly corresponds to TRBD1 (6 bases). Sequencing was carried out using peripheral blood. The CDR3 loop is CAWSVGRGSAWSQPQHF. DNA of the CDR3: TGTGCCTGGAGTGTTGGCAGGGGTAGCGCTTGGTCCCAGCCCCAGCATTTT.